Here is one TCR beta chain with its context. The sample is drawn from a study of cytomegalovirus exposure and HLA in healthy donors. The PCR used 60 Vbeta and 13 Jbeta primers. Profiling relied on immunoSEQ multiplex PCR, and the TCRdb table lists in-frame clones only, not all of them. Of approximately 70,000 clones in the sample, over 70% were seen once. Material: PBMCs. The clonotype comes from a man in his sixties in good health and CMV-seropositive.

Written as DNA, the CDR3 is TGTGCCAGCATTCGATCACAGAACGCCTATGGCTACACCTTC. Translating gives CASIRSQNAYGYTF. V usage is TRBV2 and J usage is TRBJ1-2; D unclear. This CDR3 is built from 14 residues. Germline CDR1 is SNHLY and CDR2 is FYNNEI. Between the trimmed V and J ends, which lost 7 bases and 4 bases, there was a span of 16 bases.